This TCR beta chain is drawn from a study of brain T cells in children with intractable seizures. Generated by immunoSEQ multiplex PCR, the TCRdb table keeps only in-frame clones and is missing some. The table has approximately 110,000 clones, 90% to 95% seen once; the top ten hold roughly 4%. The germline V gene encodes CDR1 MDHEN and CDR2 SYDVKM. The ends lost 10 bases at V and 7 bases at J; junction bases unmatched: 16. The CDR3 spans 15 residues. The V and J genes are TRBV28 and TRBJ1-5; TRBD1 matches at 7 bases. This TCR came from a boy in the first two years of life with hemimegalencephaly and intractable seizures. Sample: peripheral blood, taken at surgery. In DNA form, the CDR3 reads TGTGCCACCCAGGGGGGGCGAGGGATAGGGCAGCCCCAGCATTTT. This translates into CATQGGRGIGQPQHF. The variable domain in full, completed from reference TRBV28 and TRBJ1-5, reads DVKVTQSSRYLVKRTGEKVFLECVQDMDHENMFWYRQDPGLGLRLIYFSYDVKMKEKGDIPEGYSVSREKKERFSLILESASTNQTSMYLCATQGGRGIGQPQHFGDGTRLSIL.